One and the same sample provided the 23 T cell receptor beta chains below, sequenced in a study of blood T cell repertoires in COVID-19. This table comes from immunoSEQ multiplex PCR, and its TCRdb copy is limited to in-frame clones, with some not included. This table has just over 150,000 clones, around 85% appearing once. Source material: peripheral blood. The receptors were sampled from a human donor with acute or convalescent COVID-19. The donor label of this sample is uncertain.

This chain connects TRBV6-5 to TRBJ2-1; 8 positions match TRBD1. CDR3 length: 13 amino acids. After removal of 7 bases from V and 8 bases from J, the junction contained 7 bases not matched to a gene. The V gene's germline CDR1 is MNHEY and CDR2 SVGAGI. The CDR3 DNA follows: TGTGCCAGCATCCGGACAGGGAGTTATGAGCAGTTCTTC. The encoded protein is CASIRTGSYEQFF.

This clone came up once. V gene TRBV28 combines with J gene TRBJ1-1, with D hard to call. This CDR3 region has 18 residues. V was pared by 8 bases and J by 0 bases, with 25 bases between. Germline-derived CDR1 and CDR2 are MDHEN and SYDVKM. CDR3 sequence reads: CASPPNDREGRMNTEAFF. CDR3 nucleotide sequence: TGTGCCAGCCCCCCGAATGATCGAGAGGGCCGGATGAACACTGAAGCTTTCTTT.

CDR3 in DNA: TGTGCCACCAGCAACCAACAGGGGACCTCCTACGAGCAGTACTTC. Its translation is CATSNQQGTSYEQYF. The V call is TRBV15, the J call TRBJ2-7, with TRBD1 matching over 7 bases. Trimming took 4 bases from V and 0 from J; bases not matched to a gene: 6. The CDR3 consists of 15 residues. CDR1 is LNHNV, CDR2 YYDKDF, per germline (reference sequence).

J is TRBJ2-5 and V is TRBV5-4; the D gene is possibly TRBD2 (5 bases). Looked up from germline, CDR1 is SGHNT and CDR2 is YYREEE (reference sequence). This CDR3 comprises 14 residues. Deletions cut 4 bases from V and 1 base from J, with 11 bases between. The CDR3 loop reads CASSPVGVQETQYF. The CDR3 bases are TGTGCCAGCAGCCCCGTGGGAGTCCAAGAGACCCAGTACTTC.

The CDR3 reads CASSVGEARTGLNTEAFF. The CDR3 DNA follows: TGTGCCAGCAGCGTAGGCGAAGCCCGGACAGGGTTGAACACTGAAGCTTTCTTT. This sequence joins TRBV9 and TRBJ1-1, with TRBD1 identical over 8 bases. The CDR3 contains 18 residues. CDR1 is SGDLS, CDR2 YYNGEE, per germline. Trimming at V came to 0 bases and at J to 0 bases, leaving 10 bases not matched to a gene.

The chain joins TRBV3-1 (or the pseudogene TRBV3-2) to TRBJ1-1; D is unresolved. CDR1 is LGHDT, CDR2 YNNKEL, per germline (reference sequence). Trimming shortened V by 1 base and J by 1 base, and 10 bases separated the two germline ends. This CDR3 spans 15 amino acids. CDR3: CASSQGFSGNTEAFF. As DNA, the CDR3 is TGTGCCAGCAGCCAAGGTTTCAGCGGGAACACTGAAGCTTTCTTT.

In its sample, this clone was seen once. This chain joins TRBV4-2 and TRBJ2-2, with D tentatively TRBD1 (6 bases). Trimming shortened V by 0 bases and J by 5 bases, and 13 bases separated the two germline ends. Germline V lookup: CDR1 LGHNA, CDR2 YNFKEQ. The CDR3 covers 16 residues. In DNA form, the CDR3 reads TGTGCCAGCAGCCAAGAGGGGCAGGGGCTAACCGGGGAGCTGTTTTTT. This gives the protein CASSQEGQGLTGELFF.

J is TRBJ1-6 and V is TRBV7-2, with 9 positions matching TRBD1. Germline V gene data show CDR1 as SGHTA and CDR2 as FQGNSA. This CDR3 is 14 amino acids long. The trim removed 4 bases at V and 5 bases at J, leaving 0 bases unmatched. The DNA of the CDR3 is TGTGCCAGCAGCTACAGGGGGCATAATTCACCCCTCCACTTT. It translates to CASSYRGHNSPLHF.

This clone was found a few times. The chain couples TRBV7-9 to TRBJ1-4; maybe TRBD1 (5 bases). The ends were cut back, 8 bases at V and 2 bases at J, with 9 bases in the middle. Germline V gene data show CDR1 as SEHNR and CDR2 as FQNEAQ (reference sequence). The CDR3 runs 13 residues. CDR3 sequence: CASLGATNEKLFF. CDR3 DNA sequence: TGTGCCAGCCTTGGGGCGACTAATGAAAAACTGTTTTTT.

The genes are TRBV3-1 (or the pseudogene TRBV3-2) and TRBJ1-1; 7 nucleotides align to TRBD1. J gave up 5 bases and V 0 bases, and 9 bases lay outside the gene matches. Per the germline V gene, CDR1 is LGHDT and CDR2 is YNNKEL (reference sequence). This CDR3 region has 16 residues. The CDR3 loop reads CASSQEGGGGRTEAFF. The CDR3 nucleotides are TGTGCCAGCAGCCAAGAGGGAGGGGGCGGGAGGACTGAAGCTTTCTTT.

This clone was seen a single time. This sequence joins TRBV3-1 (or the pseudogene TRBV3-2) and TRBJ1-1; 7 nucleotides line up with TRBD1. In germline, CDR1 is LGHDT, CDR2 YNNKEL (reference sequence). Trimming at V came to 0 bases and at J to 1 base, leaving 2 bases not matched to a gene. This CDR3 comprises 15 residues. The CDR3 nucleotides are TGTGCCAGCAGCCAAGATAACAGGGGGAACACTGAAGCTTTCTTT. Translating it yields CASSQDNRGNTEAFF.

This rearrangement joins TRBV7-9 to TRBJ2-1, with no clear D. This CDR3 region has 11 residues. V lost 3 bases and J 7 bases, leaving 4 bases between the germline ends. The germline V gene has CDR1 SEHNR and CDR2 FQNEAQ (reference sequence). The CDR3 is CASSFSNEQFF. The CDR3 DNA reads TGTGCCAGCAGCTTTTCGAATGAGCAGTTCTTC.

V gene TRBV10-2 combines with J gene TRBJ1-2; a possible D gene is TRBD1 (5 bases). Trimming cost V 6 bases and J 6 bases, with 14 bases left between them. This CDR3 has 13 amino acids. Germline V gene sequence: CDR1 WSHSY, CDR2 SAAADI. The CDR3: CASRATVYDGYTF. CDR3 DNA: TGCGCCAGCAGAGCGACAGTTTACGATGGCTACACCTTC.

This clone is a singleton in its sample. The V call is TRBV2, the J call TRBJ1-3; the D gene is possibly TRBD1 (5 bases). The CDR3 has 15 residues. Trimming took 2 bases from V and 8 from J, leaving 16 bases between them. Per germline, CDR1 SNHLY and CDR2 FYNNEI. The CDR3: CASSERTHLGDTIYF. CDR3 DNA: TGTGCCAGCAGTGAAAGGACACACCTAGGGGACACCATATATTTT.

This clone was seen just once. This chain joins TRBV3-1 (or the pseudogene TRBV3-2) and TRBJ2-3; 9 bases are shared with TRBD2. The junction had 9 bases not matched to a gene; V was cut back by 4 bases and J by 4 bases. In germline, CDR1 is LGHDT, CDR2 YNNKEL (reference sequence). The CDR3 covers 16 residues. The CDR3 nucleotides are TGTGCCAGCAGCCTACGGACTAGCGCGGGGGCAGATACGCAGTATTTT. It codes for CASSLRTSAGADTQYF.

This chain joins TRBV12-5 and TRBJ2-2; maybe TRBD2 (6 bases). CDR1 LGHNT and CDR2 FRNRAP come from the germline V gene. The CDR3 consists of 12 residues. V was trimmed by 5 bases and J by 6 bases, leaving 7 bases between them. Written as DNA, the CDR3 is TGTGCTAGTGGTCGGGAGTCCGGGGAGCTGTTTTTT. This sequence encodes CASGRESGELFF.

This chain joins TRBV6-5 and TRBJ2-5, with D maybe TRBD1 (5 bases). Germline-derived CDR1 and CDR2 are MNHEY and SVGAGI. The CDR3 spans 14 residues. V lost 5 bases, J lost 4 bases, and 14 bases lay in between. The CDR3, as DNA: TGTGCCAGCAGTCCGCCGGACAAAAGAGAGACCCAGTACTTC. Protein product: CASSPPDKRETQYF.

This clone was seen once. The genes are TRBV7-9 and TRBJ1-5; perhaps TRBD1 as D (6 bases). CDR1 SEHNR and CDR2 FQNEAQ come from the germline V gene (reference sequence). V was shortened by 7 bases and J by 5 bases, with 9 bases between the two germline ends. This CDR3 region has 12 residues. Here the CDR3 DNA reads TGTGCCAGCACCAACAGGGATCAGCCCCAGCATTTT. The encoded protein is CASTNRDQPQHF.

Only one count was recorded for this clone. The chain is built from TRBV5-5 and TRBJ1-3; TRBD1 matches 9 bases. With 0 bases clipped from V and 3 bases from J, the junction kept 4 bases outside the gene matches. Germline-derived CDR1 and CDR2 are SGHKS and YYEKEE (reference sequence). The CDR3 is made up of 16 amino acids. The CDR3 DNA reads TGTGCCAGCAGCTTGGTCCCGACAGGGGGTGGAAACACCATATATTTT. Translated: CASSLVPTGGGNTIYF.

This clone has just one count. The chain has TRBV30 and TRBJ2-3; D uncertain. CDR1 is GTSNPN and CDR2 is SVGIG in the germline V gene (reference sequence). CDR3 size: 14 residues. Trimming shortened V by 2 bases and J by 6 bases, and 15 bases separated the two germline ends. The CDR3 sequence is CAWSPPGSRDTQYF. CDR3 DNA sequence: TGTGCCTGGAGTCCCCCCGGGTCCCGGGATACGCAGTATTTT.

This clone was seen a single time. The chain carries TRBV3-1 (or the pseudogene TRBV3-2) and TRBJ2-5, with TRBD1 identical over 10 bases. The germline V gene encodes CDR1 LGHDT and CDR2 YNNKEL (reference sequence). The V and J ends lost 7 bases and 0 bases, in that order; junction bases with no gene match: 5. The CDR3 is 15 residues long. CDR3 bases: TGTGCCAGCAAGTGGGACAGGGGATACCAAGAGACCCAGTACTTC. This sequence encodes CASKWDRGYQETQYF.

The V and J genes are TRBV3-1 (or the pseudogene TRBV3-2) and TRBJ1-2, with D possibly TRBD1 on 5 matching bases. Germline loops: CDR1 LGHDT, CDR2 YNNKEL (reference sequence). V lost 4 bases and J lost 2, with 8 bases in between. The CDR3 has 13 residues. In nucleotides, the CDR3 is TGTGCCAGCAGCCTAGGGGTGAACTATGGCTACACCTTC. Protein product: CASSLGVNYGYTF.

The chain joins TRBV10-2 to TRBJ1-1, with D possibly TRBD1 on 5 matching bases. Germline values: CDR1 WSHSY, CDR2 SAAADI. The ends were cut back, 8 bases at V and 5 bases at J, with 15 bases in the middle. The CDR3 contains 13 residues. As DNA, the CDR3 is TGCGCCAGCGGTCTATATGCAGGGACTGAAGCTTTCTTT. Its translation: CASGLYAGTEAFF.